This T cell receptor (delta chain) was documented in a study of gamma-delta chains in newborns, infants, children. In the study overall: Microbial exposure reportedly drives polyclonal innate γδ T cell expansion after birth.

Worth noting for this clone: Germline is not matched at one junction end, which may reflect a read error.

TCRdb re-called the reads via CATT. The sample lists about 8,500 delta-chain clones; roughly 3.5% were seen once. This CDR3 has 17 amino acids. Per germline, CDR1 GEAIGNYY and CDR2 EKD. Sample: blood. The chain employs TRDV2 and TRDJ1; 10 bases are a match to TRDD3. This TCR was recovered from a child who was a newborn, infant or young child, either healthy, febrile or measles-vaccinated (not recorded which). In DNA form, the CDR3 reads TGTGCCAGTGACACCGGGACTGGGGGATTACACACCGATAAACTCATCTTT. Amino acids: CASDTGTGGLHTDKLIF.